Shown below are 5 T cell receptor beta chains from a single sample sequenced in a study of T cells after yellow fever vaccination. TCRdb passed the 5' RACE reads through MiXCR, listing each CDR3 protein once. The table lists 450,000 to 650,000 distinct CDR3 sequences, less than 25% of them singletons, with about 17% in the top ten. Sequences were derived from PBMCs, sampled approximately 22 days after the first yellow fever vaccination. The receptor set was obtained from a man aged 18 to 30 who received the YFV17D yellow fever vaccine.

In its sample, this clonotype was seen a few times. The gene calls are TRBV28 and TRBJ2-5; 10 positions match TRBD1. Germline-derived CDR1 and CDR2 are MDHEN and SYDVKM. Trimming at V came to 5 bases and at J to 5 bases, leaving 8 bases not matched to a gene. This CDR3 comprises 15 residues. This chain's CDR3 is CASSPGTGAWETQYF. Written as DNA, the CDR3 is TGTGCCAGCAGTCCCGGGACAGGGGCGTGGGAGACCCAGTACTTC.

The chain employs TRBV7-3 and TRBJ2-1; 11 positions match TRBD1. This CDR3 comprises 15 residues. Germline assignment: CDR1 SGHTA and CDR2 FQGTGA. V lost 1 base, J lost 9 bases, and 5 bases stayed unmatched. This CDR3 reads CASSLNGQGAFEQFF. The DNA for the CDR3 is TGTGCCAGCAGCTTAAACGGACAGGGGGCTTTTGAGCAGTTCTTC.

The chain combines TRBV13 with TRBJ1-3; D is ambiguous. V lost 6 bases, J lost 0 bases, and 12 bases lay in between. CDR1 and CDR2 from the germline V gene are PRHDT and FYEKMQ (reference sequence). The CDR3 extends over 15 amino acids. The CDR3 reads CASRRFGSSGNTIYF. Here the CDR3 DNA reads TGTGCCAGCAGAAGATTTGGTAGCTCTGGAAACACCATATATTTT.

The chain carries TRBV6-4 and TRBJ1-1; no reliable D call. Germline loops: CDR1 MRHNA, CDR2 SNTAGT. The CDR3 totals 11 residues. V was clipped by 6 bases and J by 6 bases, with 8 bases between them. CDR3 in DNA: TGTGCCAGCAGGCTTGGATCTGAAGCTTTCTTT. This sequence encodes CASRLGSEAFF.

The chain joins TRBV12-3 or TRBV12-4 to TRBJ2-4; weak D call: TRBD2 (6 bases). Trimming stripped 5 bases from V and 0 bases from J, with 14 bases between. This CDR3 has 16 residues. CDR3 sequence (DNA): TGTGCCAGCAGTCTCGAGTGCGGGGTAGCCAAAAACATTCAGTACTTC. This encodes CASSLECGVAKNIQYF.